The present entry profiles one TCR beta chain with its context. Its antigen is undetermined. The data stem from a study of T-cell memory formation after mild COVID-19. Points from the study as a whole: Unconfirmed was the SARS-CoV-2 specificity of second-wave clones that peaked on day 37. Pre-infection memory held some responding clones, suggesting pre-existing cross-reactive T cells responded. Contracting clones from day 15 to 85 showed balanced CD4/CD8; later expanders favored CD4+.

Per germline, CDR1 LGHNA and CDR2 YNFKEQ. Trimming removed 0 bases at V and 4 bases at J, with 12 bases between. This CDR3 has 15 residues. Using its own MiXCR run on the 5' RACE reads, TCRdb lists one record per CDR3 protein. In the table there are just over 300,000 distinct CDR3 sequences, just under 20% of which are singletons. The sample consisted of PBMCs or a T cell subset sorted from them (not recorded which). The sequence was obtained from a man aged 18 to 29 who had mild COVID-19 (a few samples of this study predate the infection). Cell type and time point are not known. This rearrangement joins TRBV4-2 to TRBJ1-2, with D possibly matching TRBD1 (6 bases). The CDR3, as DNA: TGTGCCAGCAGCCAAGATCTCAGGGGAAGCTATGGCTACACCTTC. Translated: CASSQDLRGSYGYTF.